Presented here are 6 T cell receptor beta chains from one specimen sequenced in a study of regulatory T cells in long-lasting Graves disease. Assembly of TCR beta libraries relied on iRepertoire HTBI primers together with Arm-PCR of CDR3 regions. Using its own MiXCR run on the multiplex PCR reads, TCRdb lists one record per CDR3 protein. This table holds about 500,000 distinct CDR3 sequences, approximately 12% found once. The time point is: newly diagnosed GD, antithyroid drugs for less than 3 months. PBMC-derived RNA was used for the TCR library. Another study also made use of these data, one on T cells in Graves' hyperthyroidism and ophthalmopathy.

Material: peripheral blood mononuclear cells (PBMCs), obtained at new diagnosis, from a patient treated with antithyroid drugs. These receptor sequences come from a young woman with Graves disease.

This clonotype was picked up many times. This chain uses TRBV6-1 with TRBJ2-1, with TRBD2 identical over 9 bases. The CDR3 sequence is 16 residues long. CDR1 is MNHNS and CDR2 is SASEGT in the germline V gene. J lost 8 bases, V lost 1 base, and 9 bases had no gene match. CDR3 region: CASSEGGLAGPDEQFF. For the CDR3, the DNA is TGTGCCAGCAGTGAAGGGGGGCTAGCGGGGCCCGATGAGCAGTTCTTC.

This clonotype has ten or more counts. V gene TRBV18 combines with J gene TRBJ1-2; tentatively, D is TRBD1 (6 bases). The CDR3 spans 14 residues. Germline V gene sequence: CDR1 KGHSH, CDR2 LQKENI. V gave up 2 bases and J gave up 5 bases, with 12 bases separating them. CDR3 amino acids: CASSPVAGDYGYTF. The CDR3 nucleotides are TGTGCCAGCTCACCAGTGGCAGGGGATTATGGCTACACCTTC.

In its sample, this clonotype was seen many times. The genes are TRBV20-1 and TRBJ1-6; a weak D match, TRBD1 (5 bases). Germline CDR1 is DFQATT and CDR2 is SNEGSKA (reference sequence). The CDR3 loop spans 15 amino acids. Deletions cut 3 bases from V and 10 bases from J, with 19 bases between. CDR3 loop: CSASGRAGRGSPLHF. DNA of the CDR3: TGCAGTGCTAGCGGGCGGGCAGGGAGAGGATCACCCCTCCACTTT.

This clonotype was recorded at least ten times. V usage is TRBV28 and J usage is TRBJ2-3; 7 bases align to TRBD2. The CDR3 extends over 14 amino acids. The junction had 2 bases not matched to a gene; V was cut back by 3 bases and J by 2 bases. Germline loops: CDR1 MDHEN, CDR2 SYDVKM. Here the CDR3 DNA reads TGTGCCAGCAGTTTCCGGGGGGACACAGATACGCAGTATTTT. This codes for CASSFRGDTDTQYF.

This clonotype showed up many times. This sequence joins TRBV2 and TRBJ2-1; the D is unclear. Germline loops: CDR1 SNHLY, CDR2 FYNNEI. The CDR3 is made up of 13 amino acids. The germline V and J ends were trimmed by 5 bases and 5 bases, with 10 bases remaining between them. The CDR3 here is CASSYISDNEQFF. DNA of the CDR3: TGTGCCAGCAGTTACATTTCCGACAATGAGCAGTTCTTC.

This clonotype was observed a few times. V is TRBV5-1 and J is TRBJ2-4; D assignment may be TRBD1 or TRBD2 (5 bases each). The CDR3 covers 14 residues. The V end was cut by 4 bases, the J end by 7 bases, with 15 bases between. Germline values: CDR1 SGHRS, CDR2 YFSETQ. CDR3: CASSTSGAYNIQYF. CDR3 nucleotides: TGCGCCAGCAGCACCTCCGGGGCCTATAACATTCAGTACTTC.